One T cell receptor (beta chain) is described in this entry. As processed by the authors: Amplification with reference gene primers provided the estimates of nucleated cell counts. Produced via immunoSEQ multiplex PCR; TCRdb's table is partial and in-frame only. D and trimming were read from the DNA, whereas the V and J calls and clone size are those reported in that table. The table shows more than 300,000 clones, with more than 70% occurring only once. Per the germline V gene, CDR1 is SGHNT and CDR2 is YYREEE (reference sequence). The germline V and J ends were trimmed by 4 bases and 7 bases, with 17 bases remaining between them. This CDR3 spans 14 amino acids. This sample was taken from a study of blood T cell repertoires in COVID-19. Study background: The cDNA or gDNA used as material had been derived from T cells, B-cell-depleted T cells, or PBMCs.

Followed longitudinally, the Seattle patients had been enrolled during active infection. Sequenced: peripheral blood. This clonotype was sampled from a woman between 25 and 40 years old with COVID-19, enrolled during active disease. The rearrangement links TRBV5-4 to TRBJ1-1, with a weak D call TRBD1 (5 bases). The CDR3 protein is CASSPRGGDHEAFF. The CDR3, as DNA: TGTGCCAGCAGCCCCCGAGGAGGGGATCATGAAGCTTTCTTT. Complete variable domain (other parts from reference TRBV5-4 and TRBJ1-1): ETGVTQSPTHLIKTRGQQVTLRCSSQSGHNTVSWYQQALGQGPQFIFQYYREEENGRGNFPPRFSGLQFPNYSSELNVNALELDDSALYLCASSPRGGDHEAFFGQGTRLTVV.